This TCR beta chain was recorded in a study of cytomegalovirus exposure and HLA in healthy donors. CDR1 is SGHTA and CDR2 is FQGNSA in the germline V gene. V was trimmed by 5 bases and J by 10 bases, leaving 11 bases between them. The CDR3 totals 12 residues. Here immunoSEQ multiplex PCR was the method, and the copy in TCRdb shows in-frame clones only, minus some. This sample carries under 250,000 clones, 80% to 90% of them seen once, and the ten largest clones take 1.2%. V gene TRBV7-2 combines with J gene TRBJ1-4; weak D call: TRBD1 (6 bases). The sequence was obtained from a woman in her 30s in good health and CMV-seronegative. The sequenced sample consisted of PBMCs. CDR3: CASSRDKGKLFF. The CDR3 DNA sequence: TGTGCCAGCAGCCGGGACAAGGGAAAACTGTTTTTT.